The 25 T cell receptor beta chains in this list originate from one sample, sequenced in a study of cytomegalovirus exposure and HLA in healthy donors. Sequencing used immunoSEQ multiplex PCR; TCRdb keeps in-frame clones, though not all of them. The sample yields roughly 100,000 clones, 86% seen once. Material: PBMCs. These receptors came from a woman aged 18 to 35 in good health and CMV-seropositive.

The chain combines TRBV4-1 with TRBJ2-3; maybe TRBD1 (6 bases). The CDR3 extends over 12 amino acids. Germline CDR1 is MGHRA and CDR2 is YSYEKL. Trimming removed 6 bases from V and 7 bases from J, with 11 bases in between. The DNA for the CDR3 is TGCGCCAGCAGGGACAGTCGGTATACGCAGTATTTT. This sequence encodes CASRDSRYTQYF.

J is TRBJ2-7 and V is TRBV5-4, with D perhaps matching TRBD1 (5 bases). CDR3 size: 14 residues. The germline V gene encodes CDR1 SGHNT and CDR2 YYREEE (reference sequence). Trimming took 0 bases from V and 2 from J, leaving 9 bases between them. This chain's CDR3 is CASSLGQPTYEQYF. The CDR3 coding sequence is TGTGCCAGCAGCTTGGGACAGCCCACCTACGAGCAGTACTTC.

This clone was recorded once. The CDR3: CASSLTDSNTEAFF. In DNA form, the CDR3 reads TGTGCCAGCAGCCTGACAGACTCTAACACTGAAGCTTTCTTT. The chain recombines TRBV11-3 with TRBJ1-1; a possible D gene is TRBD1 (5 bases). Per germline, CDR1 SGHNT and CDR2 YENEEA. CDR3 size: 14 residues. V gave up 5 bases and J gave up 2 bases, with 12 bases separating them.

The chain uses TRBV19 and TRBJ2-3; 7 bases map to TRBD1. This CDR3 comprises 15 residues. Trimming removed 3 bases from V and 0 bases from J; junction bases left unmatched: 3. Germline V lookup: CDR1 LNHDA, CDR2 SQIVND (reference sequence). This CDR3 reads CASSIGDSSTDTQYF. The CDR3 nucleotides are TGTGCCAGTAGTATTGGGGACAGTAGCACAGATACGCAGTATTTT.

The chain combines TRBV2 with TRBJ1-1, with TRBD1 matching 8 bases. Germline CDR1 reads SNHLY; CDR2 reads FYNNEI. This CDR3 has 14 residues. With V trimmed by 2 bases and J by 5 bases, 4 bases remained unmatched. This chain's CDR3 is CASSEPRGLTEAFF. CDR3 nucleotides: TGTGCCAGCAGTGAACCCAGGGGGCTGACTGAAGCTTTCTTT.

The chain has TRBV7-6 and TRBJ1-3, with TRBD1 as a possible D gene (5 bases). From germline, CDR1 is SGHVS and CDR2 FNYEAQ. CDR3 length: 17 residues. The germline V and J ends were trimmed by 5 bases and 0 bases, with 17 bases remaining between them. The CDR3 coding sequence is TGTGCCAGCAGCGCCTTGGGAGGGGTCAACTCTGGAAACACCATATATTTT. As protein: CASSALGGVNSGNTIYF.

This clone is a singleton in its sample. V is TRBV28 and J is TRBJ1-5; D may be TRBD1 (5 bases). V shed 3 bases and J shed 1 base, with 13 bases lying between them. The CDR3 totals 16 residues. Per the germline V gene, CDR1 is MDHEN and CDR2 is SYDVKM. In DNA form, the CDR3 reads TGTGCCAGCAGTTTGGTCGGGGGGATGAGCAATCAGCCCCAGCATTTT. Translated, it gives CASSLVGGMSNQPQHF.

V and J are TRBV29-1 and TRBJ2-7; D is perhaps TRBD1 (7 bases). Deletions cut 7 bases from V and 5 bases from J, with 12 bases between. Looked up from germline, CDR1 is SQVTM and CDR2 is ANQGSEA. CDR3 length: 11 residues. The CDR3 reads CSARGAHEQYF. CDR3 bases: TGCAGCGCCAGGGGGGCCCACGAGCAGTACTTC.

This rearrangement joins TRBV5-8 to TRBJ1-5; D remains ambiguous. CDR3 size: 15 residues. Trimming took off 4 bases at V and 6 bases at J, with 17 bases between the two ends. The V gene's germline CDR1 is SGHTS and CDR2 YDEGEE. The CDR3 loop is CASSEDEGIGQPQHF. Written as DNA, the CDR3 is TGTGCCAGCAGCGAAGACGAGGGCATCGGTCAGCCCCAGCATTTT.

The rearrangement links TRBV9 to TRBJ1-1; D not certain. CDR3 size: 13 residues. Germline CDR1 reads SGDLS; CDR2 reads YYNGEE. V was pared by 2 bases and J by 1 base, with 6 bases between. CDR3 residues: CASSVRQNTEAFF. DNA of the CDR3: TGTGCCAGCAGCGTTAGACAGAACACTGAAGCTTTCTTT.

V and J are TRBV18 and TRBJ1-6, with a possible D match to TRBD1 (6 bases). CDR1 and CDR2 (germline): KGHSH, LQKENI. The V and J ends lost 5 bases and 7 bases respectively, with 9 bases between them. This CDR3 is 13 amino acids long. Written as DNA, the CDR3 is TGTGCCAGCTCAGGTGACAGGAATTCACCCCTCCACTTT. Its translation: CASSGDRNSPLHF.

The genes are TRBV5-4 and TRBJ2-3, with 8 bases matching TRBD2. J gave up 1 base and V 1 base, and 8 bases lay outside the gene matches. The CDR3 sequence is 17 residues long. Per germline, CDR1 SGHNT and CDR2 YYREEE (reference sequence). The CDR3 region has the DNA TGTGCCAGCAGCTTGTACGGGGGGGCTTCGCGCACAGATACGCAGTATTTT. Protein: CASSLYGGASRTDTQYF.

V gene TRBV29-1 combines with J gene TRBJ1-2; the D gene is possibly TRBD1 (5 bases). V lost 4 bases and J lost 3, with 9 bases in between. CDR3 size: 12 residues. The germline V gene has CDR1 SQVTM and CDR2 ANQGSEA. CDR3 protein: CSVARVDYGYTF. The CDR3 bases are TGCAGCGTTGCCAGGGTCGACTATGGCTACACCTTC.

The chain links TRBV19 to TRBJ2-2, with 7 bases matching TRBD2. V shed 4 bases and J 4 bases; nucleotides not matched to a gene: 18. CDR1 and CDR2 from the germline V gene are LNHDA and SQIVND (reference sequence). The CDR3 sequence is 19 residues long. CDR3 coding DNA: TGTGCCAGTAGTAGAAAAACCGGGCCCTCACCGGGAGGCACCGGGGAGCTGTTTTTT. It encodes CASSRKTGPSPGGTGELFF. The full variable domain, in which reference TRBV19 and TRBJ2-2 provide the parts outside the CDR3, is DGGITQSPKYLFRKEGQNVTLSCEQNLNHDAMYWYRQDPGQGLRLIYYSQIVNDFQKGDIAEGYSVSREKKESFPLTVTSAQKNPTAFYLCASSRKTGPSPGGTGELFFGEGSRLTVL.

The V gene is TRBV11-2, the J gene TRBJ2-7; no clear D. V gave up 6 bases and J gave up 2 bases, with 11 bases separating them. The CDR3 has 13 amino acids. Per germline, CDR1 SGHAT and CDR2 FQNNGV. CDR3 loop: CASRSTETYEQYF. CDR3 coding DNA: TGTGCCAGCAGGAGCACAGAGACCTACGAGCAGTACTTC.

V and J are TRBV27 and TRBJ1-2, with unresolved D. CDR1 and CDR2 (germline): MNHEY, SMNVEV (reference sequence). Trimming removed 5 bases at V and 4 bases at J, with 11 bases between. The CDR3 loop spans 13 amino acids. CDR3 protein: CASSNGVRYGYTF. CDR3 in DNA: TGTGCCAGCAGTAACGGAGTGCGCTATGGCTACACCTTC.

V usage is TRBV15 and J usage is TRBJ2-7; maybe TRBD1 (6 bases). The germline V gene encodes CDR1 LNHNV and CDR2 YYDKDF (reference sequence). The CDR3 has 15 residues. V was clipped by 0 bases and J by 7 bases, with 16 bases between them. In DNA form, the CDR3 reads TGTGCCACCAGCAGAGAAAGGGACACCACAGCGGAGCAGTACTTC. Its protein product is CATSRERDTTAEQYF.

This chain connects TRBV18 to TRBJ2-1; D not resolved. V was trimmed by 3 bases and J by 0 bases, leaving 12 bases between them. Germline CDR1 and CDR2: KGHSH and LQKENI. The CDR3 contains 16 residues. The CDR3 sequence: CASSPSVQVSYNEQFF. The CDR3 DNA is TGTGCCAGCTCACCCTCGGTCCAGGTCTCCTACAATGAGCAGTTCTTC.

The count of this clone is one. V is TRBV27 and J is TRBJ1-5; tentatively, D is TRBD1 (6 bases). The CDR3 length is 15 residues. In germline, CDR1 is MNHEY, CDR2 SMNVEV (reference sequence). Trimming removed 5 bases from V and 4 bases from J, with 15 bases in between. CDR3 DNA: TGTGCCAGCAGTCGGGAGGGGGTTGGGAATCAGCCCCAGCATTTT. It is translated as CASSREGVGNQPQHF.

In DNA form, the CDR3 reads TGTGCCAGCAGCCGGCCTTTAGCGGGCTACAATGAGCAGTTCTTC. This sequence encodes CASSRPLAGYNEQFF. The J gene is TRBJ2-1, the V gene TRBV5-4; 7 bases are shared with TRBD2. Looked up from germline, CDR1 is SGHNT and CDR2 is YYREEE (reference sequence). This CDR3 is 15 amino acids long. The V and J ends lost 4 bases and 3 bases, in that order; junction bases with no gene match: 7.

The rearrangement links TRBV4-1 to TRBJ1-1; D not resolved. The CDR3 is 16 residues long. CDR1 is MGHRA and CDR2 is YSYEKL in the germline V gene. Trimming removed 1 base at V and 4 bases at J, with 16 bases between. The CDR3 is CASSQAYGRAGTEAFF. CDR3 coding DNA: TGCGCCAGCAGCCAAGCCTATGGCAGAGCGGGCACTGAAGCTTTCTTT.

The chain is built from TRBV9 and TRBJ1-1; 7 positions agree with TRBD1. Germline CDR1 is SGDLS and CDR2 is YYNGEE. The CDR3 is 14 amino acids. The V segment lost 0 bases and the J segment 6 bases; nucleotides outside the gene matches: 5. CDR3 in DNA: TGTGCCAGCAGCGTAGAGGGCAGGGGGGCTGAAGCTTTCTTT. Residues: CASSVEGRGAEAFF. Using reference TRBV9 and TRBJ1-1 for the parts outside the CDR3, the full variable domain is DSGVTQTPKHLITATGQRVTLRCSPRSGDLSVYWYQQSLDQGLQFLIQYYNGEERAKGNILERFSAQQFPDLHSELNLSSLELGDSALYFCASSVEGRGAEAFFGQGTRLTVV.

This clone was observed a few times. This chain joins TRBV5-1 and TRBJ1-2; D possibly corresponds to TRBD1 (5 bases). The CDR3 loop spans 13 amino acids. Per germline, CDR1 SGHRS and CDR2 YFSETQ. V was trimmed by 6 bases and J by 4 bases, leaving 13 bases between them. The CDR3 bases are TGCGCCAGCACCCTGGACACACCCTATGGCTACACCTTC. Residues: CASTLDTPYGYTF.

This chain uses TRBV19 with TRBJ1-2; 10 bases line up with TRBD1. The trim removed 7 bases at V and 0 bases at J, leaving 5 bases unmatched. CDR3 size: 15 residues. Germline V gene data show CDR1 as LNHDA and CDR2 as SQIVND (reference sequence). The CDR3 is CASTRQGATNYGYTF. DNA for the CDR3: TGTGCCAGTACCCGACAGGGGGCAACTAACTATGGCTACACCTTC.

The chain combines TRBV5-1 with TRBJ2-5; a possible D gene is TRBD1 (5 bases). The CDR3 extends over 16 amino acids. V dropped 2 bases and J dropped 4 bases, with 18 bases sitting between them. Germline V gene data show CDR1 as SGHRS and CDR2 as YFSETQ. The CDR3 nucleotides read TGCGCCAGCAGCTTTGCGACAGCCACCCTCGGAGAGACCCAGTACTTC. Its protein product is CASSFATATLGETQYF.